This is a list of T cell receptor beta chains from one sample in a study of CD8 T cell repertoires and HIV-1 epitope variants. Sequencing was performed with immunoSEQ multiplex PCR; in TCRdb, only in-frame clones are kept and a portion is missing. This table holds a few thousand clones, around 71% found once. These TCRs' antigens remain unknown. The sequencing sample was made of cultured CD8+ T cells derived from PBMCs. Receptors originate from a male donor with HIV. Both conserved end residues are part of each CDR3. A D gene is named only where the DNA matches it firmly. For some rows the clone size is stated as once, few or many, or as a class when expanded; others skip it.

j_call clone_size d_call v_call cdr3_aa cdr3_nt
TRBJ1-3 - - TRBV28 CASSLAGGRLGNTIYF TGTGCCAGCAGTTTAGCCGGGGGGCGGCTCGGAAACACCATATATTTT
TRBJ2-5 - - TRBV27 CASSLSQGRLWEAQYF TGTGCCAGCAGTTTATCGCAAGGACGGCTGTGGGAGGCCCAGTACTTC
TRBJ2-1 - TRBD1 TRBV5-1 CASSLTWTGANNEQFF TGCGCCAGCAGCTTGACTTGGACAGGGGCGAACAATGAGCAGTTCTTC
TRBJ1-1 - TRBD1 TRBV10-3 CAISAGDAGTADEAFF TGTGCCATCAGTGCCGGAGACGCGGGGACAGCTGATGAAGCTTTCTTT
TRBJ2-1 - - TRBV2 CASSHSVSSYNEQFF TGTGCCAGCAGTCATAGCGTCAGCTCCTACAATGAGCAGTTCTTC
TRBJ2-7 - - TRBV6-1 CASSESDIQSYEQYF TGTGCCAGCAGTGAATCCGACATACAGTCCTACGAGCAGTACTTC
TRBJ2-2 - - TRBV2 CASSEWVAGELFF TGTGCCAGCAGTGAATGGGTTGCCGGGGAGCTGTTTTTT
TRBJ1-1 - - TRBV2 CASKPGLTEAFF TGTGCCAGCAAACCAGGGCTCACTGAAGCTTTCTTT
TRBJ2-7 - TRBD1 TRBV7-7 CASSLTGGQDEQYF TGTGCCAGCAGCTTGACAGGGGGTCAGGACGAGCAGTACTTC
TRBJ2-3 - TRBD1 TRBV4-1 CASSPGTDPKPSTDTQYF TGCGCCAGCAGCCCGGGGACAGATCCGAAACCTAGCACAGATACGCAGTATTTT
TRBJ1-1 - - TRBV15 CATSRDRGWWTEAFF TGTGCCACCAGCAGAGACCGAGGGTGGTGGACTGAAGCTTTCTTT
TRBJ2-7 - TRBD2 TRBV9 CASSVGTGGLFYEQYF TGTGCCAGCAGCGTAGGTACGGGAGGTCTCTTCTACGAGCAGTACTTC
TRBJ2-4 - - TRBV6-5 CASSSGRKNIQYF TGTGCCAGCAGTTCAGGGCGAAAAAACATTCAGTACTTC
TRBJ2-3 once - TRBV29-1 CSVVASWGDTQYF TGCAGCGTTGTGGCTAGCTGGGGAGATACGCAGTATTTT
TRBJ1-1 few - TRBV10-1 CASSDGSLNTEAFF TGCGCCAGCAGTGATGGCAGTTTGAACACTGAAGCTTTCTTT
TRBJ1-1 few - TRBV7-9 CASSLIGTEAFF TGTGCCAGCAGCTTAATAGGCACTGAAGCTTTCTTT
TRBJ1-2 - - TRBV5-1 CASSSGEGYTF TGCGCCAGCAGCTCGGGAGAGGGCTACACCTTC
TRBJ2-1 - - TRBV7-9 CASSLVGASDEQFF TGTGCCAGCAGCTTAGTGGGGGCTAGCGATGAGCAGTTCTTC
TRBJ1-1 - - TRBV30 CAWMDKLGKAEAFF TGTGCCTGGATGGACAAACTGGGTAAGGCTGAAGCTTTCTTT
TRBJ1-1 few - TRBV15 CATSRDNAGTEAFF TGTGCCACCAGCAGAGATAACGCCGGCACTGAAGCTTTCTTT
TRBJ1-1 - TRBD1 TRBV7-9 CASSLSGGSYEAFF TGTGCCAGCAGCCTATCAGGGGGTAGCTATGAAGCTTTCTTT
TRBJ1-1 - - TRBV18 CASSPTGLTEAFF TGTGCCAGCTCACCGACAGGTCTCACTGAAGCTTTCTTT
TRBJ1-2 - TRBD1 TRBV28 CASSLTGTGDGGYTF TGTGCCAGCAGTTTAACCGGGACAGGGGATGGTGGCTACACCTTC
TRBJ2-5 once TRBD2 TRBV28 CASSLFGLAGRSETQYF TGTGCCAGCAGTTTATTTGGTCTAGCGGGCAGGTCGGAGACCCAGTACTTC
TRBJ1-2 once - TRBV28 CAGVGRGQVDGYTF TGTGCCGGGGTGGGCAGGGGACAAGTGGATGGCTACACCTTC
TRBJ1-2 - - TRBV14 CASSPTEGVYGYTF TGTGCCAGCAGCCCCACGGAGGGGGTCTATGGCTACACCTTC
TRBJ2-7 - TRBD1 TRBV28 CASSQSRDRRTYEQYF TGTGCCAGCAGCCAATCCCGGGACAGGCGTACCTACGAGCAGTACTTC
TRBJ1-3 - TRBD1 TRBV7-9 CAAEDRGNTIYF TGTGCCGCGGAGGACAGGGGAAACACCATATATTTT
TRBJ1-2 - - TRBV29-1 CSVEAIQGGYTF TGCAGCGTTGAAGCCATCCAAGGAGGCTACACCTTC
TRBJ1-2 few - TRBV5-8 CASSLLNNYGYTF TGTGCCAGCAGCTTGCTAAACAACTATGGCTACACCTTC
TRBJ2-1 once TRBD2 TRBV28 CASSLLSGDYNEQFF TGTGCCAGCAGTTTATTAAGCGGGGACTACAATGAGCAGTTCTTC
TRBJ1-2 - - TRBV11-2 CASSLDSRNSPHYGYTF TGTGCCAGCAGCTTAGATAGTAGGAACTCTCCTCACTATGGCTACACCTTC
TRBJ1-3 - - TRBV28 CASSWRVISGNTIYF TGTGCCAGCTCGTGGAGGGTGATCTCTGGAAACACCATATATTTT
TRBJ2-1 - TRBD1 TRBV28 CASGLGTGGNEQFF TGTGCCAGCGGACTGGGGACAGGAGGGAATGAGCAGTTCTTC
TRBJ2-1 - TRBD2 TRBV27 CASSPLTGGSYNEQFF TGTGCCAGCAGTCCTTTAACGGGGGGGTCCTACAATGAGCAGTTCTTC
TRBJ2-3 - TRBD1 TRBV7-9 CASSLGGTGGGTDTQYF TGTGCCAGCAGCTTAGGCGGGACAGGGGGCGGCACAGATACGCAGTATTTT
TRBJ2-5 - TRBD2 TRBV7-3 CASSLGGGPQETQYF TGTGCCAGCAGCTTAGGCGGGGGTCCTCAAGAGACCCAGTACTTC
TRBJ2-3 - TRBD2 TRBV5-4 CASSHGTSGSLGDTQYF TGTGCCAGCAGCCACGGGACTAGCGGGAGCTTGGGAGATACGCAGTATTTT
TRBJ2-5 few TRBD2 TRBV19 CASSMRTSGSLIETQYF TGTGCCAGTAGTATGCGGACTAGCGGGAGTTTAATAGAGACCCAGTACTTC
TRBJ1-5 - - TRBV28 CASSFFDTDQPQHF TGTGCCAGCAGTTTCTTCGACACCGATCAGCCCCAGCATTTT
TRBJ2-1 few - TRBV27 CASSLWGNYNEQFF TGTGCCAGCAGTTTATGGGGGAACTACAATGAGCAGTTCTTC
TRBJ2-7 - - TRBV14 CASSSRGGGLYEQYF TGTGCCAGCAGCTCGAGGGGGGGAGGACTCTACGAGCAGTACTTC
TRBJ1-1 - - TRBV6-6 CASSYGLGGVEAFF TGTGCCAGCAGTTACGGGCTAGGCGGGGTCGAAGCTTTCTTT
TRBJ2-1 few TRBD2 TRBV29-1 CSVEDLETSLANEQFF TGCAGCGTTGAAGATCTGGAGACTAGCTTGGCCAATGAGCAGTTCTTC
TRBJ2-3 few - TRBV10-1 CASSESLTHTQYF TGCGCCAGCAGTGAGTCCCTCACCCATACGCAGTATTTT
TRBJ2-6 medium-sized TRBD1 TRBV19 CASGTGGSGANVLTF TGTGCCAGTGGGACAGGGGGCTCTGGGGCCAACGTCCTGACTTTC
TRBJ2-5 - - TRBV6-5 CASSSAGIDQETQYF TGTGCCAGCAGCTCCGCCGGGATAGATCAAGAGACCCAGTACTTC
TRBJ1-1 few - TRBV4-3 CASSQDIRGGAFF TGCGCCAGCAGCCAAGATATACGGGGAGGAGCTTTCTTT
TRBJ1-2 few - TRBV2 CASGETGLNYGYTF TGTGCCAGCGGTGAGACAGGACTTAACTATGGCTACACCTTC
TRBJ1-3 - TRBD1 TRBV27 CASRDRGSTNSGNTIYF TGTGCCAGCAGGGACAGGGGTTCTACCAACTCTGGAAACACCATATATTTT
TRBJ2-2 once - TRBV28 CASSLWGANTGELFF TGTGCCAGCAGTTTATGGGGGGCGAACACCGGGGAGCTGTTTTTT